One sample yielded the 21 T cell receptor beta chains listed below, sequenced in a study of cytomegalovirus exposure and HLA in healthy donors (dated by TCRdb to about 2017). Libraries were constructed by the immunoSEQ multiplex PCR assay. For the multiplex PCR, a mixture combining 60 forward primers for TCR Vbeta segments and 13 reverse primers for TCR Jbeta segments was used. The source is immuneACCESS, and TCRdb retained only in-frame sequences with V and J called. Part of the clones is not carried over; for the studies checked, unresolved V genes explain less than half of this, and the remainder is unexplained. Counted in this sample were about 120,000 clones; roughly 8.6% of them appeared once. The ten top clones hold 5.5% to 7.5% of the sample. Source material: PBMCs. The receptors were gathered from a middle-aged woman in good health and CMV-seropositive.

The rearrangement links TRBV6-4 to TRBJ2-1; 10 positions agree with TRBD2. The CDR3 is 14 amino acids. Germline V lookup: CDR1 MRHNA, CDR2 SNTAGT. The V and J ends lost 3 bases and 8 bases, in that order; junction bases with no gene match: 4. DNA of the CDR3: TGTGCCAGCAGTGAGCTAGCGGGGGCTCATGAGCAGTTCTTC. Translated: CASSELAGAHEQFF.

There are a few counts of this clone. The chain couples TRBV19 to TRBJ2-3; D unclear. V lost 6 bases and J 10 bases, leaving 17 bases between the germline ends. This CDR3 is built from 13 residues. CDR1 and CDR2 (germline): LNHDA, SQIVND (reference sequence). DNA for the CDR3: TGTGCCAGTAGCGTGACACCGAGTCCCCCGCAGTATTTT. This encodes CASSVTPSPPQYF.

The gene calls are TRBV2 and TRBJ1-1; D ambiguous. CDR3 size: 13 residues. CDR1 is SNHLY and CDR2 is FYNNEI in the germline V gene. V was clipped by 4 bases and J by 1 base, with 7 bases between them. The CDR3 here is CASSAQRNTEAFF. The DNA of the CDR3 is TGTGCCAGCAGTGCACAGAGGAACACTGAAGCTTTCTTT.

J is TRBJ2-7 and V is TRBV15; perhaps TRBD2 as D (6 bases). In germline, CDR1 is LNHNV, CDR2 YYDKDF (reference sequence). Trimming stripped 5 bases from V and 3 bases from J, with 14 bases between. CDR3 length: 14 amino acids. For the CDR3, the DNA is TGTGCCACCAGCGCTAGCGTCCGGGGCTACGAGCAGTACTTC. It yields the protein CATSASVRGYEQYF.

Concerning this clone itself: Sequence at one end of the junction differs from germline and may be a read error. The chain employs TRBV5-1 and TRBJ1-4; 8 nucleotides agree with TRBD1. Germline assignment: CDR1 SGHRS and CDR2 YFSETQ. The CDR3 has 15 amino acids. The CDR3 loop is CAGSPRTGTNEKLFF. CDR3 coding DNA: TGCGCCGGCAGCCCCAGGACAGGGACTAATGAAAAACTGTTTTTT.

The chain carries TRBV10-1 and TRBJ1-1, with 8 bases matching TRBD1. The CDR3 is 13 residues long. Per the germline V gene, CDR1 is WNHNN and CDR2 is SYGVQD (reference sequence). J lost 7 bases, V lost 5 bases, and 6 bases had no gene match. CDR3 bases: TGCGCCAGCAGTCCGGACAGGGTCCGTGAAGCTTTCTTT. This sequence encodes CASSPDRVREAFF.

V and J are TRBV7-9 and TRBJ2-1, with TRBD1 identical over 7 bases. V lost 4 bases to trimming and J lost 3 bases; unmatched junction nucleotides: 3. Germline loops: CDR1 SEHNR, CDR2 FQNEAQ (reference sequence). CDR3 length equals 14 residues. The CDR3 region has the DNA TGTGCCAGCAGCTACCGACAGGGCTACAATGAGCAGTTCTTC. Amino acid sequence: CASSYRQGYNEQFF.

The V and J genes are TRBV28 and TRBJ1-1; D is unclear. The V gene's germline CDR1 is MDHEN and CDR2 SYDVKM. Trimming left V 2 bases short and J 6 bases short, with 4 bases between. The CDR3 is 11 residues long. Written as DNA, the CDR3 is TGTGCCAGCAGTTTAGTAGCTGAAGCTTTCTTT. Protein: CASSLVAEAFF.

The chain couples TRBV25-1 to TRBJ2-7; D is possibly TRBD1 (6 bases). The V end was cut by 4 bases, the J end by 1 base, with 8 bases between. The germline V gene has CDR1 MGHDK and CDR2 SYGVNS. The CDR3 has 13 amino acids. The CDR3: CASSGQASYEQYF. The CDR3 region has the DNA TGTGCCAGCAGTGGACAGGCTTCCTACGAGCAGTACTTC.

This clone turned up a few times. The chain couples TRBV7-8 to TRBJ1-5; no definite D call. The CDR3 length is 12 residues. V dropped 8 bases and J dropped 6 bases, with 11 bases sitting between them. Germline V gives CDR1 SGHVS, CDR2 FQNEAQ. CDR3: CASASEGQPQHF. The CDR3 DNA reads as TGTGCCAGCGCCTCAGAGGGTCAGCCCCAGCATTTT. The whole variable domain, filled in from reference TRBV7-8 and TRBJ1-5, reads GAGVSQSPRYKVAKRGQDVALRCDPISGHVSLFWYQQALGQGPEFLTYFQNEAQLDKSGLPSDRFFAERPEGSVSTLKIQRTQQEDSAVYLCASASEGQPQHFGDGTRLSIL.

This clone was seen a handful of times. CDR3 nucleotides: TGTGCCAGCTCACCGGACAGGGAGACTGAAAAACTGTTTTTT. It specifies CASSPDRETEKLFF. J is TRBJ1-4 and V is TRBV18; 8 nucleotides line up with TRBD1. Germline V gene sequence: CDR1 KGHSH, CDR2 LQKENI. V was pared by 3 bases and J by 7 bases, with 4 bases of the junction left unmatched. This CDR3 spans 14 amino acids.

The chain recombines TRBV11-2 with TRBJ2-1; D unresolved. The germline V gene encodes CDR1 SGHAT and CDR2 FQNNGV. V lost 0 bases to trimming and J lost 13 bases, with 13 bases between them. This CDR3 is 13 amino acids long. This chain's CDR3 is CASSLESPGNQFF. The CDR3 DNA reads TGTGCCAGCAGCTTAGAGTCCCCAGGTAATCAGTTCTTC.

The V and J genes are TRBV11-2 and TRBJ2-2; the D is unclear. The CDR3 runs to 13 residues. From germline, CDR1 is SGHAT and CDR2 FQNNGV. V gave up 0 bases and J gave up 5 bases, with 4 bases separating them. CDR3 nucleotide sequence: TGTGCCAGCAGCTTAGATATGACCGGGGAGCTGTTTTTT. This gives the protein CASSLDMTGELFF.

J is TRBJ1-5 and V is TRBV5-4, with TRBD1 identical over 9 bases. Germline assignment: CDR1 SGHNT and CDR2 YYREEE (reference sequence). This CDR3 region has 16 residues. V lost 4 bases to trimming and J lost 4 bases; unmatched junction nucleotides: 9. CDR3 residues: CASSARPGQGNQPQHF. Here the CDR3 DNA reads TGTGCCAGCAGCGCGCGGCCGGGACAGGGAAATCAGCCCCAGCATTTT.

In its sample, this clone was seen a few times. This chain connects TRBV27 to TRBJ1-2; D not certain. V was clipped by 8 bases and J by 4 bases, with 17 bases between them. Germline CDR1 is MNHEY and CDR2 is SMNVEV (reference sequence). The CDR3 covers 14 residues. The CDR3 is CASAALREGYGYTF. The CDR3 region has the DNA TGTGCCAGCGCCGCCCTACGGGAAGGCTATGGCTACACCTTC.

This clone has a handful of counts. This same CDR3 is encoded by further DNA sequences in the sample. The J gene is TRBJ2-3, the V gene TRBV6-1; 10 nucleotides match TRBD2. The CDR3 extends over 15 amino acids. J lost 9 bases, V lost 6 bases, and 12 bases had no gene match. CDR1 is MNHNS and CDR2 is SASEGT in the germline V gene. The CDR3 loop is CASRLAGARRATQYF. DNA for the CDR3: TGTGCCAGCAGGCTAGCGGGGGCCCGCAGGGCGACGCAGTATTTT.

The V gene is TRBV4-1, the J gene TRBJ1-1; D ambiguous. The ends were cut back, 3 bases at V and 5 bases at J, with 10 bases in the middle. The CDR3 runs to 13 residues. CDR1 is MGHRA and CDR2 is YSYEKL in the germline V gene. The CDR3 region has the DNA TGCGCCAGCAGCCAGCTTGGAGGGACTGAAGCTTTCTTT. Its translation is CASSQLGGTEAFF.

The sample holds a few counts of this clone. The gene calls are TRBV27 and TRBJ2-2, with 7 bases identical to TRBD2. Germline V gives CDR1 MNHEY, CDR2 SMNVEV (reference sequence). The CDR3 spans 14 residues. J lost 3 bases, V lost 5 bases, and 3 bases had no gene match. CDR3 DNA sequence: TGTGCCAGCAGTCGGGACTATCACACCGGGGAGCTGTTTTTT. Its translation is CASSRDYHTGELFF.

In this sample, this clone turned up a few times. The chain has TRBV28 and TRBJ1-1; D possibly corresponds to TRBD1 (6 bases). Trimming left V 7 bases short and J 4 bases short, with 10 bases between. CDR3 size: 12 residues. Germline V gene data show CDR1 as MDHEN and CDR2 as SYDVKM. In nucleotides, the CDR3 is TGTGCCAGCAATACAGGGTCCACTGAAGCTTTCTTT. Translated, it gives CASNTGSTEAFF.

The chain links TRBV5-1 to TRBJ1-2; TRBD1 aligns across 7 bases. The germline gives CDR1 SGHRS, CDR2 YFSETQ. The V and J ends lost 5 bases and 4 bases, in that order; junction bases with no gene match: 11. The CDR3 length is 15 residues. The CDR3 sequence is CASRAPGQKPYGYTF. The CDR3 DNA is TGCGCCAGCAGGGCCCCGGGACAGAAACCCTATGGCTACACCTTC.

This clone was found a few times. The rearrangement uses TRBV6-1 and TRBJ1-4, with unresolved D. Germline V gene data show CDR1 as MNHNS and CDR2 as SASEGT. This CDR3 has 14 residues. Trimming pared 4 bases from V and 4 bases from J, leaving 10 bases between. The CDR3 loop reads CASSARQVNEKLFF. CDR3 DNA sequence: TGTGCCAGCAGTGCGCGGCAAGTTAATGAAAAACTGTTTTTT.